There are a few counts of the clone carrying this T cell receptor beta chain. Antigen specificity is unknown. Each TRB amplification used 250-500 ng of genomic DNA from blood. CDR3 length: 14 residues. Germline V gene sequence: CDR1 KGHSH, CDR2 LQKENI. Trimming stripped 3 bases from V and 2 bases from J, with 10 bases between. These data are taken from a study of T and B cells in COVID-19 patients. Overall study: Peripheral blood came from COVID-19 patients with active infection or after recovery. Overall study results and limits: Patients with COVID-19 reportedly showed strongly skewed T cell receptor beta variable and joining gene usage. Symptomatic-phase blood samples from mildly ill patients and early samples from severe cases were scarce.

TRB rearrangements were amplified by multiplex PCR with BIOMED2 TRB-A/B primers. MiXCR, run by TCRdb on the multiplex PCR reads, gives a single entry per CDR3 protein. This sample has more than 10,000 distinct CDR3 sequences, with approximately 31% found just once. This rearrangement joins TRBV18 to TRBJ1-2; D is possibly TRBD1 (6 bases). Sequencing was carried out using blood. This receptor was identified in a human donor with active COVID-19. The chain's CDR3 is CASSPWTENYGYTF. The CDR3 region has the DNA TGTGCCAGCTCACCCTGGACAGAGAACTATGGCTACACCTTC.